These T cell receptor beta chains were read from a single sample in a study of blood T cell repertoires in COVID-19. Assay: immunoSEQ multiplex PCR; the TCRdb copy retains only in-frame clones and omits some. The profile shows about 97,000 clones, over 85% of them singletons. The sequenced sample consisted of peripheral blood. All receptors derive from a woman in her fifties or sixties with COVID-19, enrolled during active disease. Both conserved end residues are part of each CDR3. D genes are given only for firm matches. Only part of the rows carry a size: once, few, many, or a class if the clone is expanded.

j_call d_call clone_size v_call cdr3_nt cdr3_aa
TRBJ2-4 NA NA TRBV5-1 TGCGCCAGCAGTCAAGGTGGAGGGGGCTTGAACATTCAGTACTTC CASSQGGGGLNIQYF
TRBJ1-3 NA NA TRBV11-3 TGTGCCAGCAGCTTAAGGGGGACTAGTCTTGGAAACACCATATATTTT CASSLRGTSLGNTIYF
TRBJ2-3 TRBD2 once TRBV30 TGTGCCTGGAGTTTCGGCGGGGGAAGAGATACGCAGTATTTT CAWSFGGGRDTQYF
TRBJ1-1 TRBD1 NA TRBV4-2 TGTGCCAGCAGCCATGTTGACAGGGGTTTGACTGAAGCTTTCTTT CASSHVDRGLTEAFF
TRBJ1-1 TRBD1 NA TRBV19 TGTGCCTCTAACAGGGGAAACACTGAAGCTTTCTTT CASNRGNTEAFF
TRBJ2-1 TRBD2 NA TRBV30 TGTGCCTGGAGTGTGCGAGCGGGGGTTTACAATGAGCAGTTCTTC CAWSVRAGVYNEQFF
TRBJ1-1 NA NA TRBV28 TGTGCCAGCAGTTTGCGAGAGAACACTGAAGCTTTCTTT CASSLRENTEAFF
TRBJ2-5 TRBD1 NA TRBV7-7 TGTGCCAGCAGCTTCAGGACAGGGCTGGAGGCCCAGTACTTC CASSFRTGLEAQYF
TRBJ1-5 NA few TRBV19 TGTGCCAGTAGTACCCGGACGGGGGTACATCAGCCCCAGCATTTT CASSTRTGVHQPQHF
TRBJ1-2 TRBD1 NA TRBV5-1 TGCGCCAGCAGCAGGGGACAGGGGTACGGCTATGGCTACACCTTC CASSRGQGYGYGYTF
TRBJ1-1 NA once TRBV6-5 TGTGCCAGCAGTTACGATTTGGGGGGGGTTGGCACTGAAGCTTTCTTT CASSYDLGGVGTEAFF
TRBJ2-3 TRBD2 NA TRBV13 TGTGCCAGCAGGTTACTAGCGGGGGGAATCACAGATACGCAGTATTTT CASRLLAGGITDTQYF
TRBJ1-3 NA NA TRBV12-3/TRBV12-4 TGTGCCAGCAGTCTGGGCTCCCGGCGCACCATATATTTT CASSLGSRRTIYF
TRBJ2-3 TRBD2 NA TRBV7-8 TGTGCCAGCAGCCGCTGGGTAGCGGGGGACCCTAGCACAGATACGCAGTATTTT CASSRWVAGDPSTDTQYF
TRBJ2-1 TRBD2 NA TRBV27 TGTGCCAGCAGTTTGGCGGGGGGCCCCAATGAGCAGTTCTTC CASSLAGGPNEQFF
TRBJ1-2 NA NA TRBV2 TGTGCCAGCAGTGTGGGGGGGAATGGCTACACCTTC CASSVGGNGYTF
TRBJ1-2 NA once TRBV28 TGTGCCAGCAGCTTACCCTACAGGGATGGAAATGGCTACACCTTC CASSLPYRDGNGYTF
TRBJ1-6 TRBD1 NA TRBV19 TGTGCCAGTAGTAGAGACAGGGGGCTAGAATCACCCCTCCACTTT CASSRDRGLESPLHF